This T cell receptor (beta chain) was observed in a study of T-cell reconstitution after alpha-beta-depleted transplantation in children. Concerning this clonotype: Its antigen is still unknown.

Unique molecular identifiers were used in preparing the TCRbeta library. TCRdb re-analysed the PCR reads in MiXCR, keeping a single row per CDR3 protein. This table holds about 1,000,000 distinct CDR3 sequences, roughly 29% found once. General study points: The high TCRbeta diversity at day 60 in some patients came from surviving recipient T cells and thymic progenitors.

The CDR3 loop spans 17 amino acids. V shed 3 bases and J 2 bases; nucleotides not matched to a gene: 10. Germline values: CDR1 MDHEN, CDR2 SYDVKM. The sequence was collected from a boy younger than two who had a stem cell transplant for SCID, so the T cells may come from the graft donor. The input for sequencing was PBMCs, mostly from graft donor cells, taken 360 days after TCRalphabeta/CD19-depleted stem cell transplant. J is TRBJ2-7 and V is TRBV28; 10 nucleotides agree with TRBD1. CDR3 sequence: CASSLSSGTGEPYEQYF. DNA for the CDR3: TGTGCCAGCAGTTTGTCGAGTGGGACAGGGGAACCCTACGAGCAGTACTTC.